This T cell receptor (beta chain) is from a study of T-cell reconstitution after alpha-beta-depleted transplantation in children. The CDR3 has 13 amino acids. The V gene lost 1 base and the J gene lost 7 bases, with 8 bases spanning the gap. This clonotype has just a few counts. Its antigen is currently unknown. The study's findings and limits: Newly produced T cells mostly accounted for T-cell counts and diversity one year post-transplant. It was reported that alpha-beta T cells came from several hundred expanded graft clones (about two months after transplant).

The TCRbeta library incorporated unique molecular identifiers. Each CDR3 protein gets one entry after TCRdb re-called the PCR reads with MiXCR. In the table there are a few hundred thousand distinct CDR3 sequences, under 20% of which are singletons. The rearrangement joins TRBV12-3 or TRBV12-4 to TRBJ1-5, with a weak D call TRBD1 (6 bases). The sequence was obtained from a boy under two years old who had a stem cell transplant for Wiskott-Aldrich syndrome, so the T cells may come from the graft donor. Sample: PBMCs, mostly from graft donor cells, taken 360 days after TCRalphabeta/CD19-depleted stem cell transplant. The CDR3 bases are TGTGCCAGCAGTTTAGAGCAGGGGCAGCCCCAGCATTTT. It encodes CASSLEQGQPQHF.